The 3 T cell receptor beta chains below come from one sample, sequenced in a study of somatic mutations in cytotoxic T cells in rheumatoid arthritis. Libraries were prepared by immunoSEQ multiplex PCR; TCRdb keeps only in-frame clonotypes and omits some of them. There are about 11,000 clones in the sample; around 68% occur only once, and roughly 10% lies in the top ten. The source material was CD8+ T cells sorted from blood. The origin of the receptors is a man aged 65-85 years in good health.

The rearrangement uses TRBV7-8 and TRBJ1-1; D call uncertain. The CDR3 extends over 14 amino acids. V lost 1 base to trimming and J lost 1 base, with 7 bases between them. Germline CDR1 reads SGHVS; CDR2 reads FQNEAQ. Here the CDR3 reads CASSLESGNTEAFF. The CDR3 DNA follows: TGTGCCAGCAGCTTAGAAAGCGGGAACACTGAAGCTTTCTTT.

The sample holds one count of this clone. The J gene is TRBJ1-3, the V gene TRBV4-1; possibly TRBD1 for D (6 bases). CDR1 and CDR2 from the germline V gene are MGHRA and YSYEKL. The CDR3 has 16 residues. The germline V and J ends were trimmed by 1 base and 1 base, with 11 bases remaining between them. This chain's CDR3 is CASSQGTAGSGNTIYF. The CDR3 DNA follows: TGCGCCAGCAGCCAAGGGACAGCGGGATCTGGAAACACCATATATTTT.

The CDR3 protein is CASSVGGHSNQPQHF. CDR3 DNA sequence: TGTGCCAGCAGCGTAGGGGGGCATAGCAATCAGCCCCAGCATTTT. The V gene is TRBV9, the J gene TRBJ1-5; tentative D call: TRBD1 (6 bases). CDR1 and CDR2 (germline): SGDLS, YYNGEE. Trimming removed 0 bases from V and 0 bases from J, with 7 bases in between. The CDR3 has 15 residues.